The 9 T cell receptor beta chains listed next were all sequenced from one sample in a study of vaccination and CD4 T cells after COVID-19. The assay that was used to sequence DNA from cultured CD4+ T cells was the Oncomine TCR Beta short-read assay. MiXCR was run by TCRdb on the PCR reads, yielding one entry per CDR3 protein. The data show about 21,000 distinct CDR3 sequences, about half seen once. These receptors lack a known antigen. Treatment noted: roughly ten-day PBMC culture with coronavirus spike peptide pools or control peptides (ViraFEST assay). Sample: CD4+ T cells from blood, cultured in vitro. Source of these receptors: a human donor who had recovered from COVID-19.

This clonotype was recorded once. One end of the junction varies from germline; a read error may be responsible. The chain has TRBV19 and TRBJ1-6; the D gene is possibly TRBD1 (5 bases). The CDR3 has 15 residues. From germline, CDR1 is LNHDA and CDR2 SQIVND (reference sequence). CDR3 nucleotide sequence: TGTGCCAGTAGCCGGGACTGGGAATATAATTCACCCCTCCACTTC. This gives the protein CASSRDWEYNSPLHF. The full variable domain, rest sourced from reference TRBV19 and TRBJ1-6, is DGGITQSPKYLFRKEGQNVTLSCEQNLNHDAMYWYRQDPGQGLRLIYYSQIVNDFQKGDIAEGYSVSREKKESFPLTVTSAQKNPTAFYLCASSRDWEYNSPLHFGNGTRLTVT.

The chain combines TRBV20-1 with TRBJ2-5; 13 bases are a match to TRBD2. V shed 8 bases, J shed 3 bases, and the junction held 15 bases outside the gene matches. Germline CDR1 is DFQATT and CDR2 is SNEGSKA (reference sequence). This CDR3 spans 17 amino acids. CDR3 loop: CSPNTPTSGGGEETQYF. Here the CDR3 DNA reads TGCAGTCCCAACACGCCAACTAGCGGGGGGGGGGAAGAGACCCAGTACTTC.

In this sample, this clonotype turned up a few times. The CDR3 reads CASSLPGGGQTEAFF. The CDR3, as DNA: TGCGCCAGCAGCTTGCCGGGTGGCGGGCAGACTGAAGCTTTCTTT. The chain couples TRBV5-1 to TRBJ1-1; D not certain. This CDR3 is 15 amino acids long. Trimming pared 1 base from V and 5 bases from J, leaving 15 bases between. CDR1 is SGHRS, CDR2 YFSETQ, per germline. Using reference TRBV5-1 and TRBJ1-1 for the parts outside the CDR3, the full variable domain is KAGVTQTPRYLIKTRGQQVTLSCSPISGHRSVSWYQQTPGQGLQFLFEYFSETQRNKGNFPGRFSGRQFSNSRSEMNVSTLELGDSALYLCASSLPGGGQTEAFFGQGTRLTVV.

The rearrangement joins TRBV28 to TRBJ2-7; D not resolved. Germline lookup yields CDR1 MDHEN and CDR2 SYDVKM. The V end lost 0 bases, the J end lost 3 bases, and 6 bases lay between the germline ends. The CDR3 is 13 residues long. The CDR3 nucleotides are TGTGCCAGCAGTTTATGGTCAGGCTACGAGCAGTACTTC. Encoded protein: CASSLWSGYEQYF.

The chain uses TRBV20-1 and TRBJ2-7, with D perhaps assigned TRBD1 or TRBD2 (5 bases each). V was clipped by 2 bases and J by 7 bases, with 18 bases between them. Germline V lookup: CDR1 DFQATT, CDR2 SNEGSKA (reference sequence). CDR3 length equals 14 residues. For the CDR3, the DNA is TGCAGTGCTAGAAGCCCCGGGGCCGGAAGGGAGCAGTACTTC. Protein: CSARSPGAGREQYF.

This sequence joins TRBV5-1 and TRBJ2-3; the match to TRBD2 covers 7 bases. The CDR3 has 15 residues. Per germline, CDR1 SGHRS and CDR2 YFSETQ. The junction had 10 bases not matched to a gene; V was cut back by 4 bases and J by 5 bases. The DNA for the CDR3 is TGCGCCAGCAGCGCGATACGCGGGAGTATAGATACGCAGTATTTT. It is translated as CASSAIRGSIDTQYF. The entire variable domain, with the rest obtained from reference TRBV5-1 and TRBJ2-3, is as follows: KAGVTQTPRYLIKTRGQQVTLSCSPISGHRSVSWYQQTPGQGLQFLFEYFSETQRNKGNFPGRFSGRQFSNSRSEMNVSTLELGDSALYLCASSAIRGSIDTQYFGPGTRLTVL.

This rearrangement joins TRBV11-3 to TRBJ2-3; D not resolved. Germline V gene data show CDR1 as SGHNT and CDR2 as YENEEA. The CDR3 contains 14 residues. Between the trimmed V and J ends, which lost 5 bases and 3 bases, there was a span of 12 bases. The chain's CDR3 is CASSQRTQTDTQYF. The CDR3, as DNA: TGTGCCAGCAGCCAACGGACCCAAACAGATACGCAGTATTTT.

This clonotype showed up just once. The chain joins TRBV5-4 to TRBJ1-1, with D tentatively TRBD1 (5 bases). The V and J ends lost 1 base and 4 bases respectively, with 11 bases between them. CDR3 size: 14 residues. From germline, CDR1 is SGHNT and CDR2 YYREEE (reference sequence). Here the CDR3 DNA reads TGTGCCAGCAGCTTGCAGGGTAGGGGCACTGAAGCTTTCTTT. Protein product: CASSLQGRGTEAFF.

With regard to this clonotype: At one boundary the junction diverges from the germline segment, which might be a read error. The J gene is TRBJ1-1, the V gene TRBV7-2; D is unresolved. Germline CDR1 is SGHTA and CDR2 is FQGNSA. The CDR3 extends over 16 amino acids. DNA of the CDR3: TGTGCCAGCAGCTCCCAGGTTGGCAGATTGAACACTGGAGCTTTCTTT. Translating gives CASSSQVGRLNTGAFF.